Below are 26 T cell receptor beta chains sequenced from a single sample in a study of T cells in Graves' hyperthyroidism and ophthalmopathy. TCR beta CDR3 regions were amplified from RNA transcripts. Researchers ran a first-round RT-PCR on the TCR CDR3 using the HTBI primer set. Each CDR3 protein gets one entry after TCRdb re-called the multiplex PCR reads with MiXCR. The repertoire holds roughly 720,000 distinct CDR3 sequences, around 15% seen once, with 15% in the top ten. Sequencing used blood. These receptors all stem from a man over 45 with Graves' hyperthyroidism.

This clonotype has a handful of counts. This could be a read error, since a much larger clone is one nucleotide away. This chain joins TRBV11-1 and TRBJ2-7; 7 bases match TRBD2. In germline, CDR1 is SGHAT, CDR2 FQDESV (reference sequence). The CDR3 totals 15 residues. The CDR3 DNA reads TGTGCCGGCAGCACCTGGTTTGGGGGAGGGCCGGAGCAGTACTTC. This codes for CAGSTWFGGGPEQYF.

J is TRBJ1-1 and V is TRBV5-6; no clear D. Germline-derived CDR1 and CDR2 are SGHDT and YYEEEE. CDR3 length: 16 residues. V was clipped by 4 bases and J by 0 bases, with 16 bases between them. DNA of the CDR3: TGTGCCAGCAGCCTGGTGCTTACAGACATGAACACTGAAGCTTTCTTT. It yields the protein CASSLVLTDMNTEAFF.

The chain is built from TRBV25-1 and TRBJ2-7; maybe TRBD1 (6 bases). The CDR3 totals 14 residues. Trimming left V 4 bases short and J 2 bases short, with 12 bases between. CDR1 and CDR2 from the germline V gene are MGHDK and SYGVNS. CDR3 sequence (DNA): TGTGCCAGCAGTGGGCAGGGGTCCACCTACGAGCAGTACTTC. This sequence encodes CASSGQGSTYEQYF.

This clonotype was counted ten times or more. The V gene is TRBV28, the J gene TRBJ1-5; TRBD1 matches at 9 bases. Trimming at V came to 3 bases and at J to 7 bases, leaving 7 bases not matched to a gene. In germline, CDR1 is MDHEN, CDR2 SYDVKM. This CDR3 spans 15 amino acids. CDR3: CASSLGDRANQPQHF. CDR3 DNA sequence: TGTGCCAGCAGTTTGGGGGACAGGGCCAACCAGCCCCAGCATTTT.

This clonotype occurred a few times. The CDR3 nucleotides read TGCGCCAGCAGCGCCGGGACAGGGGGGTCCTACAATGAGCAGTTCTTC. It specifies CASSAGTGGSYNEQFF. V usage is TRBV5-1 and J usage is TRBJ2-1; 11 bases align to TRBD1. The length of the CDR3 is 16 residues. After removal of 4 bases from V and 1 base from J, the junction contained 4 bases not matched to a gene. Germline lookup yields CDR1 SGHRS and CDR2 YFSETQ. The whole variable domain, filled in from reference TRBV5-1 and TRBJ2-1, reads KAGVTQTPRYLIKTRGQQVTLSCSPISGHRSVSWYQQTPGQGLQFLFEYFSETQRNKGNFPGRFSGRQFSNSRSEMNVSTLELGDSALYLCASSAGTGGSYNEQFFGPGTRLTVL.

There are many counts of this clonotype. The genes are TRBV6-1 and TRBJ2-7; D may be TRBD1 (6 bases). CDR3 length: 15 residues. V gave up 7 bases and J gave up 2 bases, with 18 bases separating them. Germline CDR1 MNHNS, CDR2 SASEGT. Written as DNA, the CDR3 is TGTGCCAGCACCCCACATAGACAGGAGCCCTACGAGCAGTACTTC. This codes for CASTPHRQEPYEQYF.

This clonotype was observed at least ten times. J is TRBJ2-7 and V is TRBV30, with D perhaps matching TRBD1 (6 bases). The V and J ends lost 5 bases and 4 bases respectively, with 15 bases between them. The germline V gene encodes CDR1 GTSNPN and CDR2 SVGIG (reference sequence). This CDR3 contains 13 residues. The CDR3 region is CAWLSVGGYEQYF. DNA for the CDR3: TGTGCCTGGTTGAGCGTAGGGGGATACGAGCAGTACTTC.

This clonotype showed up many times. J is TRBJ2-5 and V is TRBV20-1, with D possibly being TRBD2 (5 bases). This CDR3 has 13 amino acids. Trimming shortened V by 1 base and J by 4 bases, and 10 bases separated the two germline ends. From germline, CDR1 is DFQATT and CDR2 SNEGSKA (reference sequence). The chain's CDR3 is CSARGTSIETQYF. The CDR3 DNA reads TGCAGTGCTAGAGGAACTAGTATAGAGACCCAGTACTTC.

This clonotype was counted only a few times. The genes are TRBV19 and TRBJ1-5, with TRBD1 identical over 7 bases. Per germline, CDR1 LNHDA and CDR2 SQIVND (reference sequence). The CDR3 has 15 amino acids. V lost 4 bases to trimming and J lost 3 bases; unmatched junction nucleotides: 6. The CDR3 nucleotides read TGTGCCAGTAGTACCAGACAGGGTCACAATCAGCCCCAGCATTTT. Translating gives CASSTRQGHNQPQHF.

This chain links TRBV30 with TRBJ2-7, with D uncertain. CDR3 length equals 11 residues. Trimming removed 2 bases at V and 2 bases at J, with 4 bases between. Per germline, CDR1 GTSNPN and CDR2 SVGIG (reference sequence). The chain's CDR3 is CAWSTAYEQYF. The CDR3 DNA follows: TGTGCCTGGAGTACAGCCTACGAGCAGTACTTC. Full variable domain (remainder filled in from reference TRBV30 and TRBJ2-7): SQTIHQWPATLVQPVGSPLSLECTVEGTSNPNLYWYRQAAGRGLQLLFYSVGIGQISSEVPQNLSASRPQDRQFILSSKKLLLSDSGFYLCAWSTAYEQYFGPGTRLTVT.

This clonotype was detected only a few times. CDR3 amino acids: CASSLGTGDLNYGYTF. The CDR3 DNA is TGTGCCAGCAGCTTAGGGACAGGAGACCTTAACTATGGCTACACCTTC. The chain joins TRBV7-6 to TRBJ1-2; 7 bases map to TRBD1. This CDR3 contains 16 residues. The germline gives CDR1 SGHVS, CDR2 FNYEAQ. The J segment lost 1 base and the V segment lost 1 base, leaving 6 bases of the junction unmatched.

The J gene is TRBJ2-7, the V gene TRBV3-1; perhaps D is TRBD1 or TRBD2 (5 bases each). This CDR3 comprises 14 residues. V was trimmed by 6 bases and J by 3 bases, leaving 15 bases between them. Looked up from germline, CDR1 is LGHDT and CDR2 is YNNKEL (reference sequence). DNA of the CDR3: TGTGCCAGCAGACCCGGGGCCTCGGACTACGAGCAGTACTTC. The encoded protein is CASRPGASDYEQYF.

CDR3 region: CASSSKLGTGGAYEQYF. The CDR3 DNA is TGTGCCAGCAGCTCTAAACTCGGTACAGGGGGAGCCTACGAGCAGTACTTC. This chain links TRBV7-9 with TRBJ2-7; 8 bases fit TRBD1. V shed 4 bases and J 2 bases; nucleotides not matched to a gene: 13. The CDR3 length is 17 residues. CDR1 SEHNR and CDR2 FQNEAQ come from the germline V gene (reference sequence).

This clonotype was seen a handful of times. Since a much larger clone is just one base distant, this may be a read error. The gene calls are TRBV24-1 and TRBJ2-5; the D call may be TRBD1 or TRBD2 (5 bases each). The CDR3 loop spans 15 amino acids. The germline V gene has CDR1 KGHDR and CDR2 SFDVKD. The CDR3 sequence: CATGDDRDDQETQYF. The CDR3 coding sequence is TGTGCCACCGGTGATGACCGGGACGACCAAGAGACCCAGTACTTC.

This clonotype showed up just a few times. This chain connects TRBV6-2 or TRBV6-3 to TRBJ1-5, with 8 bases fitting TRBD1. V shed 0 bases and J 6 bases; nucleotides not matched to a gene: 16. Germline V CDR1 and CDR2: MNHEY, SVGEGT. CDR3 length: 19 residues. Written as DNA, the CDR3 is TGTGCCAGCAGTTACTCGAGAGGACAGGGTTTGAATGTGGGTCAGCCCCAGCATTTT. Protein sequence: CASSYSRGQGLNVGQPQHF.

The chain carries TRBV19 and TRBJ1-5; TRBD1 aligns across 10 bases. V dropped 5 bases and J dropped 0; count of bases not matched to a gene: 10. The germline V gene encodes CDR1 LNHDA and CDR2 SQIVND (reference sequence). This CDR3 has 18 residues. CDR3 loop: CASSPSTGGLYSNQPQHF. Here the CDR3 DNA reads TGTGCCAGTAGTCCATCGACAGGGGGCCTCTATAGCAATCAGCCCCAGCATTTT. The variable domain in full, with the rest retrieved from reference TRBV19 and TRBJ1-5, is DGGITQSPKYLFRKEGQNVTLSCEQNLNHDAMYWYRQDPGQGLRLIYYSQIVNDFQKGDIAEGYSVSREKKESFPLTVTSAQKNPTAFYLCASSPSTGGLYSNQPQHFGDGTRLSIL.

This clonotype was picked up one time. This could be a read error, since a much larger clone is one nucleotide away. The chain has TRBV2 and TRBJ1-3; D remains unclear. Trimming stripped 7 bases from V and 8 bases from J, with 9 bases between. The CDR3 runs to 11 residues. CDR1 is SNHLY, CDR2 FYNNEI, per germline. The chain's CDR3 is CASNSYDTIYF. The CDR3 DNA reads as TGTGCCAGCAATAGTTACGACACCATATATTTT.

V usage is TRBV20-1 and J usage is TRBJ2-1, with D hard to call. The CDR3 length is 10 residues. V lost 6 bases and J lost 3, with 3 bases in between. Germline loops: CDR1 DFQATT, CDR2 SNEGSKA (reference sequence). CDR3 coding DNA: TGCAGTGCGTACTACAATGAGCAGTTCTTC. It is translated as CSAYYNEQFF.

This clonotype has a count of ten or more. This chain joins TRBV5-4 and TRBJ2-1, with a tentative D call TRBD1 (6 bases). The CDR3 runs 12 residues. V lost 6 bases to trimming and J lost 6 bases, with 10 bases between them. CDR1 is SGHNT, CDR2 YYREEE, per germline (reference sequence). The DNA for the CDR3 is TGTGCCAGCAAGGGGGACCGCAATGAGCAGTTCTTC. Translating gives CASKGDRNEQFF.

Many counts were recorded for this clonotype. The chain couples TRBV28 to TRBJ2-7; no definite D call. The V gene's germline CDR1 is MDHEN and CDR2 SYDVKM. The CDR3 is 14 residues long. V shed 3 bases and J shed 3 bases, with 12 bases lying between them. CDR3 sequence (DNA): TGTGCCAGCAGTTTTACCAGGTCCGTCTACGAGCAGTACTTC. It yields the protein CASSFTRSVYEQYF.

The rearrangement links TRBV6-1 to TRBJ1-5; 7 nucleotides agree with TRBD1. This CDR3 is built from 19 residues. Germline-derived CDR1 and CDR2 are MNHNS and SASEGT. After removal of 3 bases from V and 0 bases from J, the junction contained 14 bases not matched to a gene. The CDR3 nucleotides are TGTGCCAGCAGTGATGGCCGGGACAGAACATTTTATAGCAATCAGCCCCAGCATTTT. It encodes CASSDGRDRTFYSNQPQHF.

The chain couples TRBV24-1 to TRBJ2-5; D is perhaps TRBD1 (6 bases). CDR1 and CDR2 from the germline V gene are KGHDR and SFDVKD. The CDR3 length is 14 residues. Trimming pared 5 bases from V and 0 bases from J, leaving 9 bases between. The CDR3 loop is CATSGRGYQETQYF. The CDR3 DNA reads TGTGCCACCAGTGGTAGGGGGTACCAAGAGACCCAGTACTTC.

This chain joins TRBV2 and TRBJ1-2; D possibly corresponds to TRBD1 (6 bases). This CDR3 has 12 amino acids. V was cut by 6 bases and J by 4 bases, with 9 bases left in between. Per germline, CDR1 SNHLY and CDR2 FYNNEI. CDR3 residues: CASRPGVYGYTF. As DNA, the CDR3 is TGTGCCAGCAGGCCAGGGGTCTATGGCTACACCTTC.

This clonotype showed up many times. The chain's CDR3 is CSASLDREDLRYGYTF. The CDR3, as DNA: TGCAGTGCTAGTTTGGACAGGGAAGATTTACGCTATGGCTACACCTTC. The chain joins TRBV20-1 to TRBJ1-2, with 8 bases aligning to TRBD1. From germline, CDR1 is DFQATT and CDR2 SNEGSKA (reference sequence). This CDR3 contains 16 residues. The V gene end was trimmed by 3 bases and the J gene end by 4 bases; junction bases not matched to a gene: 13.

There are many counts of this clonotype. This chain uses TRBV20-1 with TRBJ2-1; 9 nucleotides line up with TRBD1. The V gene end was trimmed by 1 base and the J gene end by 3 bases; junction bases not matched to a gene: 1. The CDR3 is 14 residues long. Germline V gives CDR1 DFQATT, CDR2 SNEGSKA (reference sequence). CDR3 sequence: CSARGTGDYNEQFF. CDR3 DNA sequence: TGCAGTGCTAGAGGGACAGGGGACTACAATGAGCAGTTCTTC.

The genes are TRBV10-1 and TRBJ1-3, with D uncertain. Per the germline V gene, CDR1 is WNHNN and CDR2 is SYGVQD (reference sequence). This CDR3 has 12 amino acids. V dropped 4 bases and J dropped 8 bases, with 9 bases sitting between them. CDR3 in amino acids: CASSGEFDTIYF. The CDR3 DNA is TGCGCCAGCAGTGGTGAATTTGACACCATATATTTT.